The 14 T cell receptor beta chains below come from one sample, sequenced in a study of T cell changes during pregnancy in multiple sclerosis. TCRdb's table, derived via immunoSEQ multiplex PCR, lists solely in-frame clones and lacks some. The sample carries tens of thousands of clones, almost 95% recorded once. The specimen was CD8+ T cells from peripheral blood mononuclear cells, collected in the third trimester of pregnancy. These receptor sequences come from a female donor in good health, enrolled as a control in a pregnancy study.

J is TRBJ1-2 and V is TRBV11-2, with D perhaps matching TRBD1 (5 bases). V was cut by 1 base and J by 8 bases, with 17 bases left in between. Germline V gene sequence: CDR1 SGHAT, CDR2 FQNNGV. CDR3 size: 15 residues. DNA for the CDR3: TGTGCCAGCAGCTTAGCTACCCTAGTTGCAGGGGGCTACACCTTC. Protein product: CASSLATLVAGGYTF.

The chain employs TRBV7-2 and TRBJ1-2; 10 bases fit TRBD1. J lost 3 bases, V lost 5 bases, and 9 bases had no gene match. In germline, CDR1 is SGHTA, CDR2 FQGNSA. The CDR3 totals 16 residues. The CDR3 protein is CASSPPGTGAYYGYTF. CDR3 bases: TGTGCCAGCAGCCCGCCCGGGACAGGGGCTTACTATGGCTACACCTTC.

This clone has a single count. V and J are TRBV7-9 and TRBJ1-1; no firm D call. Germline V CDR1 and CDR2: SEHNR, FQNEAQ (reference sequence). The CDR3 runs 14 residues. Deletions cut 3 bases from V and 2 bases from J, with 10 bases between. The CDR3 DNA is TGTGCCAGCAGCTTGGTTAGAGTTAACACTGAAGCTTTCTTT. This sequence encodes CASSLVRVNTEAFF.

The rearrangement joins TRBV6-6 to TRBJ2-3; perhaps TRBD1 as D (6 bases). V lost 7 bases and J lost 4, with 15 bases in between. Germline V gives CDR1 MNHNY, CDR2 SVGAGI (reference sequence). The length of the CDR3 is 14 residues. The CDR3 nucleotides are TGTGCCAGCATCCGCCAGGGGCAGGCAGATACGCAGTATTTT. This codes for CASIRQGQADTQYF.

This clone was observed a few times. In the same sample, other DNA sequences code for this CDR3. V usage is TRBV11-2 and J usage is TRBJ1-1, with D possibly being TRBD1 (6 bases). Germline CDR1 reads SGHAT; CDR2 reads FQNNGV. Trimming cost V 4 bases and J 4 bases, with 13 bases left between them. This CDR3 is built from 14 residues. DNA of the CDR3: TGTGCCAGCAGCTCACAGGGATATGGCACTGAAGCTTTCTTT. Translated: CASSSQGYGTEAFF.

The V gene is TRBV19, the J gene TRBJ1-4; a possible D gene is TRBD1 (5 bases). V was trimmed by 2 bases and J by 8 bases, leaving 18 bases between them. The germline V gene encodes CDR1 LNHDA and CDR2 SQIVND (reference sequence). The length of the CDR3 is 16 residues. CDR3 sequence (DNA): TGTGCCAGTAGTATAATGAGCGGACGGGAGGGGGAAAAACTGTTTTTT. Amino acids: CASSIMSGREGEKLFF.

This chain links TRBV27 with TRBJ2-5; TRBD2 aligns across 15 bases. This CDR3 has 18 amino acids. J was trimmed by 4 bases and V by 5 bases; bases with no gene match: 11. Germline V gene data show CDR1 as MNHEY and CDR2 as SMNVEV (reference sequence). The chain's CDR3 is CASSLTGTSGGPGETQYF. The CDR3 nucleotides read TGTGCCAGCAGTCTGACCGGGACTAGCGGGGGGCCGGGAGAGACCCAGTACTTC.

The J gene is TRBJ1-2, the V gene TRBV6-5, with a weak D call TRBD1 (5 bases). This CDR3 has 15 amino acids. Germline V gene lookup returns CDR1 MNHEY and CDR2 SVGAGI. Trimming removed 3 bases from V and 2 bases from J, with 13 bases in between. CDR3 region: CASSYSPDSNYGYTF. The DNA for the CDR3 is TGTGCCAGCAGTTATAGCCCCGACAGCAACTATGGCTACACCTTC.

V gene TRBV30 combines with J gene TRBJ1-5, with TRBD1 matching over 9 bases. With V trimmed by 4 bases and J by 1 base, 5 bases remained unmatched. The CDR3 contains 15 residues. CDR1 is GTSNPN, CDR2 SVGIG, per germline (reference sequence). DNA of the CDR3: TGTGCCTGGAACGCCGGGACAGGGAGCAATCAGCCCCAGCATTTT. Amino acids: CAWNAGTGSNQPQHF.

CDR3 sequence: CASSPPQGTEQYF. The CDR3 DNA reads as TGTGCCAGCTCACCTCCTCAGGGAACCGAGCAGTACTTC. The chain is built from TRBV18 and TRBJ2-7; D is possibly TRBD1 (5 bases). CDR1 KGHSH and CDR2 LQKENI come from the germline V gene. The ends were cut back, 3 bases at V and 6 bases at J, with 12 bases in the middle. The CDR3 extends over 13 amino acids.

This CDR3 is CASSTGTEAFF. CDR3 nucleotides: TGTGCCAGCAGCACAGGTACTGAAGCTTTCTTT. The chain is built from TRBV7-9 and TRBJ1-1, with a tentative D call TRBD1 (5 bases). Trimming removed 5 bases at V and 5 bases at J, with 6 bases between. CDR1 and CDR2 (germline): SEHNR, FQNEAQ (reference sequence). The CDR3 extends over 11 amino acids.

This chain joins TRBV13 and TRBJ2-6, with TRBD2 as a possible D gene (5 bases). V dropped 3 bases and J dropped 0 bases, with 15 bases sitting between them. The CDR3 is made up of 18 amino acids. The germline V gene has CDR1 PRHDT and CDR2 FYEKMQ (reference sequence). Here the CDR3 DNA reads TGTGCCAGCAGCTTCGACCGGGGTGGGCTCTCTGGGGCCAACGTCCTGACTTTC. This gives the protein CASSFDRGGLSGANVLTF.

The V and J genes are TRBV27 and TRBJ1-5; the D is unclear. Per germline, CDR1 MNHEY and CDR2 SMNVEV (reference sequence). Trimming shortened V by 5 bases and J by 3 bases, and 8 bases separated the two germline ends. The CDR3 sequence is 13 residues long. The CDR3 region is CASSVIVNQPQHF. The CDR3 DNA reads as TGTGCCAGCAGTGTAATAGTCAATCAGCCCCAGCATTTT.

The rearrangement links TRBV27 to TRBJ1-2; D is possibly TRBD1 (5 bases). The CDR3 totals 12 residues. V dropped 5 bases and J dropped 4 bases, with 8 bases sitting between them. Looked up from germline, CDR1 is MNHEY and CDR2 is SMNVEV (reference sequence). CDR3: CASSTQGYGYTF. The CDR3 DNA is TGTGCCAGCAGTACCCAGGGCTATGGCTACACCTTC.